A single sample gave rise to the 9 T cell receptor beta chains below, sequenced in a study of neurological immune-mediated disorders. One entry per CDR3 protein, called by TCRdb with MiXCR from the 5' RACE reads. Altogether under 90,000 distinct CDR3 sequences are present, 10% being singletons, with the ten largest covering 8.5% to 10%. Time point: longitudinal time-point 1 (baseline). Sequenced material: PBMCs. These receptor sequences come from a man aged 25 to 40 in good health.

The chain uses TRBV30 and TRBJ2-3, with 8 bases identical to TRBD2. The CDR3 runs to 16 residues. Germline assignment: CDR1 GTSNPN and CDR2 SVGIG (reference sequence). V lost 3 bases and J lost 2; bases outside the gene matches: 10. CDR3 coding DNA: TGTGCCTGGAGCGTAGACAGCGGGAGAATCACAGATACGCAGTATTTT. This translates into CAWSVDSGRITDTQYF.

This clonotype was found many times. The chain carries TRBV5-1 and TRBJ2-2; possibly TRBD1 for D (6 bases). With 5 bases removed from V and 2 bases from J, the gap between germline ends came to 13 bases. Germline assignment: CDR1 SGHRS and CDR2 YFSETQ. The CDR3 runs 15 residues. The CDR3 loop is CASSLSGANTGELFF. CDR3 nucleotides: TGCGCCAGCAGTTTGTCAGGGGCTAACACCGGGGAGCTGTTTTTT.

This clonotype was recorded at least ten times. This chain links TRBV7-2 with TRBJ2-7; 7 bases map to TRBD2. The CDR3 is 16 amino acids. Germline values: CDR1 SGHTA, CDR2 FQGNSA. V trimming: 0 bases; J trimming: 2 bases; junction bases outside the gene matches: 7. For the CDR3, the DNA is TGTGCCAGCAGCTTAGCTGTATCTAGCGGAGCCTACGAGCAGTACTTC. Translation: CASSLAVSSGAYEQYF.

The rearrangement uses TRBV12-1 and TRBJ2-7; the table's D call, TRBD1, has no DNA check behind it. TRBV12-1 is labeled a pseudogene. The CDR3 length is 21 residues. The CDR3 DNA sequence: TGTGCCAGCAGCTTAAAATTGAGGGGGCTGGACTCGTCAGGGGGGAACTACGAGCAGTACTTC. As protein: CASSLKLRGLDSSGGNYEQYF.

This clonotype was seen repeatedly, ten times or more. Here the CDR3 reads CASSPGGGEQYF. The CDR3 region has the DNA TGTGCCAGCAGCCCCGGCGGTGGGGAGCAGTACTTC. The rearrangement links TRBV12-3 or TRBV12-4 to TRBJ2-7; unclear D gene. V was clipped by 6 bases and J by 7 bases, with 13 bases between them. The CDR3 spans 12 residues.

Concerning this clonotype itself: One end of the junction is discordant with germline, which a read error may explain. The chain carries TRBV12-3 or TRBV12-4 and TRBJ2-7; no clear D gene. The CDR3 is made up of 14 amino acids. The CDR3 region is CASSQWSLSYGQYF. CDR3 nucleotides: TGTGCCAGCTCTCAGTGGAGCCTCTCCTACGGGCAGTACTTC.

This clonotype was detected a few times. CDR3 sequence reads: CSAAHGGAGAGANVLTF. DNA of the CDR3: TGCAGCGCTGCCCATGGTGGAGCGGGCGCTGGGGCCAACGTCCTGACTTTC. The chain uses TRBV29-1 and TRBJ2-6; D possibly corresponds to TRBD2 (6 bases). CDR1 is SQVTM and CDR2 is ANQGSEA in the germline V gene. The CDR3 has 17 residues. The germline V and J ends were trimmed by 7 bases and 2 bases, with 21 bases remaining between them. Based on the CDR3 plus reference TRBV29-1 and TRBJ2-6, the full variable domain is SAVISQKPSRDICQRGTSLTIQCQVDSQVTMMFWYRQQPGQSLTLIATANQGSEATYESGFVIDKFPISRPNLTFSTLTVSNMSPEDSSIYLCSAAHGGAGAGANVLTFGAGSRLTVL.

The J gene is TRBJ2-1, the V gene TRBV18; tentative D call: TRBD1 (6 bases). This CDR3 is 13 amino acids long. Trimming took off 3 bases at V and 9 bases at J, with 12 bases between the two ends. CDR1 is KGHSH, CDR2 LQKENI, per germline. CDR3 loop: CASSPEGDGEQFF. The CDR3 DNA is TGTGCCAGCTCACCCGAGGGGGACGGTGAGCAGTTCTTC. Supplemented by reference TRBV18 and TRBJ2-1, the full variable domain reads NAGVMQNPRHLVRRRGQEARLRCSPMKGHSHVYWYRQLPEEGLKFMVYLQKENIIDESGMPKERFSAEFPKEGPSILRIQQVVRGDSAAYFCASSPEGDGEQFFGPGTRLTVL.

Concerning this clonotype itself: This may be a read error: a much more frequent sequence differs by one nucleotide. The J gene is TRBJ2-7, the V gene TRBV27; 11 nucleotides align to TRBD1. This CDR3 has 16 residues. With 6 bases clipped from V and 4 bases from J, the junction kept 11 bases outside the gene matches. Per germline, CDR1 MNHEY and CDR2 SMNVEV (reference sequence). CDR3 amino acids: CASSSGQGVRSYEQYF. The CDR3 nucleotides read TGTGCCAGCAGCTCGGGACAGGGGGTGCGGAGTTACGAGCAGTACTTC.